This T cell receptor (beta chain) was found in a study of response to subunit inactivated influenza vaccine. V was clipped by 6 bases and J by 2 bases, with 14 bases between them. The CDR3 loop spans 14 amino acids. Germline lookup yields CDR1 SGHRS and CDR2 YFSETQ. Using its own MiXCR run on the RT-PCR reads, TCRdb lists one record per CDR3 protein. Among hundreds of thousands of distinct CDR3 sequences, 15% to 17% were seen once, and the ten largest hold around a tenth. This clonotype came up a few times. Its antigen remains unknown. General study results and limits: Seasonal influenza vaccination, on each occasion, was suggested by the authors to recruit few new T cells.

The sequence came from a man aged 50 to 59 who received an inactivated influenza vaccine. The chain recombines TRBV5-1 with TRBJ1-2, with D tentatively TRBD1 (5 bases). The sample was PBMCs from blood, taken about 12 days after vaccination. The CDR3 DNA reads TGCGCCAGCACACCTACCGGGGGGAACTATGGCTACACCTTC. This encodes CASTPTGGNYGYTF.